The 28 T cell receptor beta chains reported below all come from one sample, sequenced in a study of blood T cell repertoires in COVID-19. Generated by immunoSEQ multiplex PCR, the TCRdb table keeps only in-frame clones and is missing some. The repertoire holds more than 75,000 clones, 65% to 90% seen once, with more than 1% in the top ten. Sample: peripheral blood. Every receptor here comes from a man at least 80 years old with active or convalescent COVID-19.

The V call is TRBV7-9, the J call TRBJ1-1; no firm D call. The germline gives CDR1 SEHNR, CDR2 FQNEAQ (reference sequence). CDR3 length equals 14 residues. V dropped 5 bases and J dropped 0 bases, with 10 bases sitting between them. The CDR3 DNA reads TGTGCCAGCAGCATGCGGGGAATGAACACTGAAGCTTTCTTT. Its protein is CASSMRGMNTEAFF.

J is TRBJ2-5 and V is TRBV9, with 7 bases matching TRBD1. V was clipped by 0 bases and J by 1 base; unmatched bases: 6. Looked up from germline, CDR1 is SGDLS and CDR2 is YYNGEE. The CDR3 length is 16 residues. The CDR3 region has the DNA TGTGCCAGCAGCGTAGCCGAGACAGGGCTCCAAGAGACCCAGTACTTC. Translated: CASSVAETGLQETQYF.

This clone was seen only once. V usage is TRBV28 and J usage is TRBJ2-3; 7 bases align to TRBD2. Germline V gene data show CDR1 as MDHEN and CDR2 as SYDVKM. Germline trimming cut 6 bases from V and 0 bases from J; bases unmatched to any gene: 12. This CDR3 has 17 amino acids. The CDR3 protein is CASSAPSSGLSTDTQYF. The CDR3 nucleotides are TGTGCCAGCAGCGCTCCCTCTAGCGGATTGAGCACAGATACGCAGTATTTT.

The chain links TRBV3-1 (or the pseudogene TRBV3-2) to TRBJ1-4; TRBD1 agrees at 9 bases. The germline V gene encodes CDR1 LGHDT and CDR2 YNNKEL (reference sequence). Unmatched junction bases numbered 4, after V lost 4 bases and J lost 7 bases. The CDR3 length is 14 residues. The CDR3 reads CASSPTGGFEKLFF. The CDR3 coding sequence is TGTGCCAGCAGCCCGACAGGGGGTTTTGAAAAACTGTTTTTT.

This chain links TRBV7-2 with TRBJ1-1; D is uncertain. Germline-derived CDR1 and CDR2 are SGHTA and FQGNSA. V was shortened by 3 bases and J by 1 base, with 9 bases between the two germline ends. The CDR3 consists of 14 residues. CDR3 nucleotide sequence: TGTGCCAGCAGCTTTAGCAGCACGAACACTGAAGCTTTCTTT. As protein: CASSFSSTNTEAFF.

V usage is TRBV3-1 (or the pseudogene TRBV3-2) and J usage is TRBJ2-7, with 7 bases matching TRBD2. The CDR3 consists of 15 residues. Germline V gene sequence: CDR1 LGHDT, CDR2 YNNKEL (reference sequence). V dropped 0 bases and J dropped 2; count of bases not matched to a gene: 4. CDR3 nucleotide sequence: TGTGCCAGCAGCCAAGATGGGGGAGGGGCCTACGAGCAGTACTTC. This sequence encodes CASSQDGGGAYEQYF.

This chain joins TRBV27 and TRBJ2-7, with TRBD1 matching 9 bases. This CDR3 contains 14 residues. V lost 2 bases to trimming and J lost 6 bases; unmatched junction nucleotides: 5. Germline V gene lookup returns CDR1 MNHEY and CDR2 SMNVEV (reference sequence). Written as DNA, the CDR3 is TGTGCCAGCAGTTTAAACAGGGGGCTCTCCGAGCAGTACTTC. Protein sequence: CASSLNRGLSEQYF.

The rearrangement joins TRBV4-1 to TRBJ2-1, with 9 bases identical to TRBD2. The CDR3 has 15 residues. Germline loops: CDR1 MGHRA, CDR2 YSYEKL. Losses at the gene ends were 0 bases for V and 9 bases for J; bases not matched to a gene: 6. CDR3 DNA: TGCGCCAGCAGCCAAGAGCTTAGCGGGAGAGGTGAGCAGTTCTTC. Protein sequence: CASSQELSGRGEQFF.

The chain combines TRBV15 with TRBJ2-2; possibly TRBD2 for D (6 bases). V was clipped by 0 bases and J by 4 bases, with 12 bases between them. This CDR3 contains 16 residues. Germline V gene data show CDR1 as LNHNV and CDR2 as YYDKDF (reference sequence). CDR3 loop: CATSRELGGRTGELFF. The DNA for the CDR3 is TGTGCCACCAGCAGAGAGTTGGGGGGTCGCACCGGGGAGCTGTTTTTT.

As DNA, the CDR3 is TGTGCCAGCAGCCAAGATTTCCGGGGGTTAGGCGGCTACACCTTC. This gives the protein CASSQDFRGLGGYTF. The chain has TRBV3-1 (or the pseudogene TRBV3-2) and TRBJ1-2; a possible D gene is TRBD1 (5 bases). This CDR3 has 15 amino acids. The germline V and J ends were trimmed by 0 bases and 8 bases, with 16 bases remaining between them. Germline-derived CDR1 and CDR2 are LGHDT and YNNKEL (reference sequence).

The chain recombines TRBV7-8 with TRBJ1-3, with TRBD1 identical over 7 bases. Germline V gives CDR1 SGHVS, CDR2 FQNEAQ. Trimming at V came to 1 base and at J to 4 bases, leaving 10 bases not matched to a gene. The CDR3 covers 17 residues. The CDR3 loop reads CASSLVLQGSYGNTIYF. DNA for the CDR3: TGTGCCAGCAGCTTAGTGTTACAGGGGTCTTACGGAAACACCATATATTTT.

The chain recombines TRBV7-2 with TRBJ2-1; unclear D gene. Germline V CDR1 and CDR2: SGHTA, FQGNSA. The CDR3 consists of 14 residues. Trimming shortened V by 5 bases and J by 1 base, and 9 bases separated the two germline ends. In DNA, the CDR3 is TGTGCCAGCAGCCCACAAACGTCCTACAATGAGCAGTTCTTC. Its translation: CASSPQTSYNEQFF.

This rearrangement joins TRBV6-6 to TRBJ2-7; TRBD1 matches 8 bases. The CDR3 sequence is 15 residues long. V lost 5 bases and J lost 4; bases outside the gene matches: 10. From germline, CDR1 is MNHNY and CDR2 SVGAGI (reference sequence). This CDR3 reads CASSHYRGDSYEQYF. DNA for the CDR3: TGTGCCAGCAGTCATTACAGGGGGGATTCATACGAGCAGTACTTC.

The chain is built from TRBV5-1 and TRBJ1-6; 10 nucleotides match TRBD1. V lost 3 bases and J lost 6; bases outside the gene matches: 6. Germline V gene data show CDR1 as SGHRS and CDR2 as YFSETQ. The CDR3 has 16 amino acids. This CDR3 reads CASSSSTGGGNSPLHF. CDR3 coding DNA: TGCGCCAGCAGCTCGTCGACAGGGGGCGGTAATTCACCCCTCCACTTT.

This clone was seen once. DNA for the CDR3: TGCGCCAGCAGCCAAGCAAGGACAGGGGGCCGTGCCGGGGAGCTGTTTTTT. It encodes CASSQARTGGRAGELFF. V and J are TRBV4-3 and TRBJ2-2; 11 nucleotides agree with TRBD1. Trimming removed 1 base from V and 6 bases from J; junction bases left unmatched: 7. The germline gives CDR1 LGHNA, CDR2 YSLEER. This CDR3 region has 17 residues.

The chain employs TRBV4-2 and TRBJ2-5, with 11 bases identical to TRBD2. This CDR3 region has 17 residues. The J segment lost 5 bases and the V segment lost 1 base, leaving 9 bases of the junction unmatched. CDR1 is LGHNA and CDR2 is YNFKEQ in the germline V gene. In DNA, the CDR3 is TGTGCCAGCAGCCAAGGTGTTACTAGCGGGAGCGATGAGACCCAGTACTTC. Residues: CASSQGVTSGSDETQYF.

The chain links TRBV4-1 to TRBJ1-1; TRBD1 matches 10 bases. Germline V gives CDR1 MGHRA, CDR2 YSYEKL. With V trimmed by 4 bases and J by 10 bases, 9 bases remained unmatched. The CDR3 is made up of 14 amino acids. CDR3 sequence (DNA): TGCGCCAGCAGCCCTGGGACAGGGGCTGGTTCAGCTTTCTTT. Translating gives CASSPGTGAGSAFF.

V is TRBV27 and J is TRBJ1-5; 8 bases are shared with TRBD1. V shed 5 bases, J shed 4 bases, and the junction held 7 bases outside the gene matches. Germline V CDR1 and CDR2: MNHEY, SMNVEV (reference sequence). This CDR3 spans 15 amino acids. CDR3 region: CASSTGGIRNQPQHF. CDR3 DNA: TGTGCCAGCAGTACAGGGGGAATAAGAAATCAGCCCCAGCATTTT.

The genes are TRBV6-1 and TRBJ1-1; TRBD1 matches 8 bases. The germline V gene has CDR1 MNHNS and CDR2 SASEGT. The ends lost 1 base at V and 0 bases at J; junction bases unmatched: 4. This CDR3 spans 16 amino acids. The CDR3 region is CASSEGTGLMNTEAFF. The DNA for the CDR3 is TGTGCCAGCAGTGAAGGGACAGGGCTTATGAACACTGAAGCTTTCTTT.

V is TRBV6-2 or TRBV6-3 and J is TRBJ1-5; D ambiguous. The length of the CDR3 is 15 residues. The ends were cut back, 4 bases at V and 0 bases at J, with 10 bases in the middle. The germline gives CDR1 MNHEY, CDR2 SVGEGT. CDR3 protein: CASSLTEYSNQPQHF. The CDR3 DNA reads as TGTGCCAGCAGTTTGACGGAGTATAGCAATCAGCCCCAGCATTTT.

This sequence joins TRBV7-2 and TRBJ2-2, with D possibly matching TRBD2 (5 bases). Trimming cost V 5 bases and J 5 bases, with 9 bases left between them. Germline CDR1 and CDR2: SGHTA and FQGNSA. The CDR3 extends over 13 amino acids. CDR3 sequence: CASSRGVTGELFF. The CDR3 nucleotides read TGTGCCAGCAGCCGGGGTGTTACCGGGGAGCTGTTTTTT.

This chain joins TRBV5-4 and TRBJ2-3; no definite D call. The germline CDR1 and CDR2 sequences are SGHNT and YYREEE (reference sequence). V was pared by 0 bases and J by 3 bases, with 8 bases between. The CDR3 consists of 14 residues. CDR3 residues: CASSLAGYTDTQYF. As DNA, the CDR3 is TGTGCCAGCAGCTTGGCAGGCTATACAGATACGCAGTATTTT. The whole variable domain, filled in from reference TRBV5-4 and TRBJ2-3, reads ETGVTQSPTHLIKTRGQQVTLRCSSQSGHNTVSWYQQALGQGPQFIFQYYREEENGRGNFPPRFSGLQFPNYSSELNVNALELDDSALYLCASSLAGYTDTQYFGPGTRLTVL.

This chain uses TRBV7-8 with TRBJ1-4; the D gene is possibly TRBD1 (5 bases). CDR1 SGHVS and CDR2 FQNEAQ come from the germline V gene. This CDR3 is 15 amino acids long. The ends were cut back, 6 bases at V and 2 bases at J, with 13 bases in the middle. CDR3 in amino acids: CASRGLGRTNEKLFF. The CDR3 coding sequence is TGTGCCAGCAGGGGACTGGGACGGACTAATGAAAAACTGTTTTTT.

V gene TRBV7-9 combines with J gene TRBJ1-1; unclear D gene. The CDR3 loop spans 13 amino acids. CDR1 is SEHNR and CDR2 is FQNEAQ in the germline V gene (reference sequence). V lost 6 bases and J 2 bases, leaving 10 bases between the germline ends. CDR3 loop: CASSPGSNTEAFF. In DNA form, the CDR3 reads TGTGCCAGCAGTCCTGGCAGTAACACTGAAGCTTTCTTT.

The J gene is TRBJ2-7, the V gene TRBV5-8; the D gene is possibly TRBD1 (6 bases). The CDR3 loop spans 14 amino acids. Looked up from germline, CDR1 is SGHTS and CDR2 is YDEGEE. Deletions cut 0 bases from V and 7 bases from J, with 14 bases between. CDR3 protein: CASSLDRVSGEQYF. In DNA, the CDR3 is TGTGCCAGCAGCTTGGACAGGGTTTCGGGGGAGCAGTACTTC. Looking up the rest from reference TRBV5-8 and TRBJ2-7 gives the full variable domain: EAGVTQSPTHLIKTRGQQATLRCSPISGHTSVYWYQQALGLGLQFLLWYDEGEERNRGNFPPRFSGRQFPNYSSELNVNALELEDSALYLCASSLDRVSGEQYFGPGTRLTVT.

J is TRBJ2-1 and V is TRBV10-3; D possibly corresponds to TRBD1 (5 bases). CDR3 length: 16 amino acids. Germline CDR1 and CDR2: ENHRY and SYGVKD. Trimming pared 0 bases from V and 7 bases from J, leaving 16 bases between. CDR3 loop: CAISESRVRQFNEQFF. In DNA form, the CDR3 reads TGTGCCATCAGTGAGTCAAGGGTAAGACAGTTTAATGAGCAGTTCTTC.

Written as DNA, the CDR3 is TGTGCCATCAGTGAGCCTAGCGGGAGACAGTACGAGCAGTACTTC. It translates to CAISEPSGRQYEQYF. The chain recombines TRBV10-3 with TRBJ2-7; TRBD2 matches at 10 bases. From germline, CDR1 is ENHRY and CDR2 SYGVKD. CDR3 length: 15 residues. V lost 2 bases to trimming and J lost 4 bases; unmatched junction nucleotides: 5.

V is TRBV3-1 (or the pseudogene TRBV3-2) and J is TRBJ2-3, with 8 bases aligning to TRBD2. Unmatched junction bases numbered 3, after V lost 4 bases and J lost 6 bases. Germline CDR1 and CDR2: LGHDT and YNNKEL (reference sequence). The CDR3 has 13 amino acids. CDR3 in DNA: TGTGCCAGCAGCCCGGGAGGGAGGGATACGCAGTATTTT. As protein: CASSPGGRDTQYF.